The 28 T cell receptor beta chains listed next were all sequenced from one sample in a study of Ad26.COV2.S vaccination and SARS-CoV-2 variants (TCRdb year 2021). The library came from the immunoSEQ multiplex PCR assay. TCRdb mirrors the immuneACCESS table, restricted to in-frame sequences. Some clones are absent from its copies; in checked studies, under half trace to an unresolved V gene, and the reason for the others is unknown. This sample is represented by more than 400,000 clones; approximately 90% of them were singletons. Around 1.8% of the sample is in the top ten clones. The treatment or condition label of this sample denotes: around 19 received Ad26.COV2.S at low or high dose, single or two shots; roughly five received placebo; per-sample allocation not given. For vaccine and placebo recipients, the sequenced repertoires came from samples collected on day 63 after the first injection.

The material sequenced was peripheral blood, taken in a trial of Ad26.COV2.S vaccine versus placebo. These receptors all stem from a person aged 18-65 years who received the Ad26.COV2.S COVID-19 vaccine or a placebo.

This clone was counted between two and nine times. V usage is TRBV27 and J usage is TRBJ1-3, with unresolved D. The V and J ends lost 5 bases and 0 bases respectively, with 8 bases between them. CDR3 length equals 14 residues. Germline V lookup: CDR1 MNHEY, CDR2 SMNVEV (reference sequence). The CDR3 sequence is CASSHTGSGNTIYF. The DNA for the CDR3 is TGTGCCAGCAGTCACACCGGCTCTGGAAACACCATATATTTT.

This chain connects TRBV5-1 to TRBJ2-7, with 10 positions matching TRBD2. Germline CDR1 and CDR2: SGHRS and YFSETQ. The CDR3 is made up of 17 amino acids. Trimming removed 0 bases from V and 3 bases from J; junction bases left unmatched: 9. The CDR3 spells CASSLVPSGGVNYEQYF. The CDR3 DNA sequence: TGCGCCAGCAGCTTGGTTCCTAGCGGGGGCGTGAACTACGAGCAGTACTTC.

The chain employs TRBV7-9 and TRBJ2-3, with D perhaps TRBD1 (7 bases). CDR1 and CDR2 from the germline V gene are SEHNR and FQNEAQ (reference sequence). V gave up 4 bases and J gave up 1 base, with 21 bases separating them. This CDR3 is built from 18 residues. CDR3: CASSSRGQQRGGTDTQYF. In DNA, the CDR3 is TGTGCCAGCAGCTCCCGGGGACAGCAAAGGGGGGGCACAGATACGCAGTATTTT.

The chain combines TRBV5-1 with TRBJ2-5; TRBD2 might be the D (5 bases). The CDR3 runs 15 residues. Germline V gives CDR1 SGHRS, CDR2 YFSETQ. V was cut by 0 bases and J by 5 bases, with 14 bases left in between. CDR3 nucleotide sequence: TGCGCCAGCAGCTTGGTTGCCGGCTCGGGGGAGACCCAGTACTTC. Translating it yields CASSLVAGSGETQYF. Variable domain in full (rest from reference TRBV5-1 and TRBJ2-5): KAGVTQTPRYLIKTRGQQVTLSCSPISGHRSVSWYQQTPGQGLQFLFEYFSETQRNKGNFPGRFSGRQFSNSRSEMNVSTLELGDSALYLCASSLVAGSGETQYFGPGTRLLVL.

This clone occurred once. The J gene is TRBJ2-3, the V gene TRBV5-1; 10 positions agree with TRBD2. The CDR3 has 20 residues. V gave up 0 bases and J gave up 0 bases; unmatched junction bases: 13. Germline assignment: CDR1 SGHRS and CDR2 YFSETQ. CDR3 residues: CASSLVVAGGLPSSTDTQYF. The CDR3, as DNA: TGCGCCAGCAGCTTGGTGGTAGCGGGGGGCCTTCCCTCTAGCACAGATACGCAGTATTTT. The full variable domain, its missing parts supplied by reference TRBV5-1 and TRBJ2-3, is KAGVTQTPRYLIKTRGQQVTLSCSPISGHRSVSWYQQTPGQGLQFLFEYFSETQRNKGNFPGRFSGRQFSNSRSEMNVSTLELGDSALYLCASSLVVAGGLPSSTDTQYFGPGTRLTVL.

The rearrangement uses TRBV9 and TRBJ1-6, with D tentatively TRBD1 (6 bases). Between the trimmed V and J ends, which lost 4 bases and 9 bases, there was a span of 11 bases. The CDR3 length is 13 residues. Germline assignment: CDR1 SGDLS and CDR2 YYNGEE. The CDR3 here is CASSRGGASPLHF. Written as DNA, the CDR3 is TGTGCCAGCAGCCGCGGGGGCGCTTCACCCCTCCACTTT. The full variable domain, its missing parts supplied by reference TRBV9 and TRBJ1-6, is DSGVTQTPKHLITATGQRVTLRCSPRSGDLSVYWYQQSLDQGLQFLIQYYNGEERAKGNILERFSAQQFPDLHSELNLSSLELGDSALYFCASSRGGASPLHFGNGTRLTVT.

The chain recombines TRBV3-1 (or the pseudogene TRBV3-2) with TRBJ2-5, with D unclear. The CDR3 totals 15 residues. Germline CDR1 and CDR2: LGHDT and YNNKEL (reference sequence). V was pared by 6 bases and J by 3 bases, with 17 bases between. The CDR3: CASRTVKGFKETQYF. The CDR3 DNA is TGTGCCAGCAGGACCGTAAAGGGTTTCAAAGAGACCCAGTACTTC.

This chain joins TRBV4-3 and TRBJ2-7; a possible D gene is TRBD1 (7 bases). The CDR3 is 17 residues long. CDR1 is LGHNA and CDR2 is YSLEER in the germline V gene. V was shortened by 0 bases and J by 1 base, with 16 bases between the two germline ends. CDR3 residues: CASSQDQGGHLSYEQYF. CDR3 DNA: TGCGCCAGCAGCCAAGATCAGGGGGGCCACCTATCCTACGAGCAGTACTTC.

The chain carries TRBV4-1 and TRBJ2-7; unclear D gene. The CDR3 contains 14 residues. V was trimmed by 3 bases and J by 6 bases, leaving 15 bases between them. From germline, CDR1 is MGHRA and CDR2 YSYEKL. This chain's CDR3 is CASSQTAAPSEQYF. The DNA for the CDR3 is TGCGCCAGCAGCCAGACGGCGGCACCCTCCGAGCAGTACTTC.

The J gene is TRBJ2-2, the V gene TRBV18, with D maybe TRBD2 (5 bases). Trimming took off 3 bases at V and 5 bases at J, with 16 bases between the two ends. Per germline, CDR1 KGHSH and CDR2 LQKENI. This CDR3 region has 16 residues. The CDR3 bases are TGTGCCAGCTCACCCCGGAGGTTCAGAGAAACCGGGGAGCTGTTTTTT. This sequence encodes CASSPRRFRETGELFF.

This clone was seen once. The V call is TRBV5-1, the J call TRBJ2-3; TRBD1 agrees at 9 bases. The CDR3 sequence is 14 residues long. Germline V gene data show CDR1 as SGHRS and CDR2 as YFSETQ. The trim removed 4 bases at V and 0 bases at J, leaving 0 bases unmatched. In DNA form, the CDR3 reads TGCGCCAGCAGCGGACAGGGGAGCACAGATACGCAGTATTTT. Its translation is CASSGQGSTDTQYF.

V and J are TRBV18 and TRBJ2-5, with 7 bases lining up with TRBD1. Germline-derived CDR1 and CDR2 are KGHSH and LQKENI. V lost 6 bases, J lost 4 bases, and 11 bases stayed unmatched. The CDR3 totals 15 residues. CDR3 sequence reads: CASSQNKGATETQYF. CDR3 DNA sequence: TGTGCCAGCTCCCAAAACAAGGGGGCAACAGAGACCCAGTACTTC.

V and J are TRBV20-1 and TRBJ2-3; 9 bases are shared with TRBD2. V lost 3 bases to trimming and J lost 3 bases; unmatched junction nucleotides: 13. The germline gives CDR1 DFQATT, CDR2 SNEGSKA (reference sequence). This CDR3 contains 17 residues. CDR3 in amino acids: CSASGRGGEKSTDTQYF. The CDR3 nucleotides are TGCAGTGCTAGTGGGCGGGGGGGCGAAAAATCGACAGATACGCAGTATTTT.

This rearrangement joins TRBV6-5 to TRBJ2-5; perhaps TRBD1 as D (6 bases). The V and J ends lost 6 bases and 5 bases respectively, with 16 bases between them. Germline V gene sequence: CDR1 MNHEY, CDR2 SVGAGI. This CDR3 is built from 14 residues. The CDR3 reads CASRAPGARETQYF. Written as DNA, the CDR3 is TGTGCCAGCAGAGCCCCAGGGGCAAGGGAGACCCAGTACTTC.

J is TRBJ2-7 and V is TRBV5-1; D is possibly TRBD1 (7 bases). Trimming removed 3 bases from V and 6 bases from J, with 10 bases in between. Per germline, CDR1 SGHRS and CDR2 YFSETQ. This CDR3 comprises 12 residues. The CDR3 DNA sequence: TGCGCCAGCAGCTCCAGGGGGGCCGAGCAGTACTTC. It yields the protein CASSSRGAEQYF.

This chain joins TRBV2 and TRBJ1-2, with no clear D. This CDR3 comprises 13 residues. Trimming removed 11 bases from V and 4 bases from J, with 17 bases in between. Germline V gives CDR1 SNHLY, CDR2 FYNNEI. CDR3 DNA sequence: TGTGCCTTCCATGGCGGGGAAGGCTATGGCTACACCTTC. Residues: CAFHGGEGYGYTF.

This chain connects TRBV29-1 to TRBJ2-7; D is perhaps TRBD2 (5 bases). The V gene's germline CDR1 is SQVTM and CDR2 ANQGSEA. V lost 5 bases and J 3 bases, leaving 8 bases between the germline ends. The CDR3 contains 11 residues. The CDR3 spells CSVRRDYEQYF. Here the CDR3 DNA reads TGCAGCGTTCGCCGGGACTACGAGCAGTACTTC.

The CDR3 coding sequence is TGTGCCAGTAGTACCCGGGACAGGGGTTCACCCCTCCACTTT. This encodes CASSTRDRGSPLHF. The chain recombines TRBV19 with TRBJ1-6, with 10 bases that match TRBD1. The CDR3 is 14 amino acids. Unmatched junction bases numbered 3, after V lost 4 bases and J lost 9 bases. Germline values: CDR1 LNHDA, CDR2 SQIVND (reference sequence).

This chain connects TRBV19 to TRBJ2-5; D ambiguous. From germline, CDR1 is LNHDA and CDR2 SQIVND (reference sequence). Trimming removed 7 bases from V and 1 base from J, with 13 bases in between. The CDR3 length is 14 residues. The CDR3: CASNRPDTQETQYF. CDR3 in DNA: TGTGCCAGTAACCGTCCAGACACCCAAGAGACCCAGTACTTC.

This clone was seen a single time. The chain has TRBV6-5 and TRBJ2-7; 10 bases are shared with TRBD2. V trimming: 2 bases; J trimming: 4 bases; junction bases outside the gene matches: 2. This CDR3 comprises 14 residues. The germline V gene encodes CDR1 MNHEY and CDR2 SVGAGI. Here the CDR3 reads CASSYPAGGYEQYF. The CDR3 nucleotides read TGTGCCAGCAGTTACCCAGCGGGGGGGTACGAGCAGTACTTC.

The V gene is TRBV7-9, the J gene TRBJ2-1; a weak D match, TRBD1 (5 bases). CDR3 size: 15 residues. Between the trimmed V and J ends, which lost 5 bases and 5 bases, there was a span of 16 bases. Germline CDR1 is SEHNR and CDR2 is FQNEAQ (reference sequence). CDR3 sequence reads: CASSITPTADNEQFF. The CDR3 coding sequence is TGTGCCAGCAGCATCACCCCGACAGCAGACAATGAGCAGTTCTTC.

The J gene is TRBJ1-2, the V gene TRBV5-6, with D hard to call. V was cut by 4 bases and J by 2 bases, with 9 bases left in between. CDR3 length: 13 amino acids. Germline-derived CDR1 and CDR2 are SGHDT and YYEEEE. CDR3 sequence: CASSLETNYGYTF. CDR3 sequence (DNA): TGTGCCAGCAGCCTAGAGACGAACTATGGCTACACCTTC.

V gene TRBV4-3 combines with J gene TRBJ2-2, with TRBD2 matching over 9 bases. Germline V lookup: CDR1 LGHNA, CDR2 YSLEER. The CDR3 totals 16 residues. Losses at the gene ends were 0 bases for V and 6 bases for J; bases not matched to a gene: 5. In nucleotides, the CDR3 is TGCGCCAGCAGCCAAGAGGCGGGAGGGGTGGCCGGGGAGCTGTTTTTT. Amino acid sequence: CASSQEAGGVAGELFF.

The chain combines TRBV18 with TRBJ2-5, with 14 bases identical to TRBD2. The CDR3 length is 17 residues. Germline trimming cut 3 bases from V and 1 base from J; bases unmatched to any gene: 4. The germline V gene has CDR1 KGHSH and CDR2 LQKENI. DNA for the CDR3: TGTGCCAGCTCACCCCCCGGACTAGCGGGGGGCCAAGAGACCCAGTACTTC. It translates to CASSPPGLAGGQETQYF.

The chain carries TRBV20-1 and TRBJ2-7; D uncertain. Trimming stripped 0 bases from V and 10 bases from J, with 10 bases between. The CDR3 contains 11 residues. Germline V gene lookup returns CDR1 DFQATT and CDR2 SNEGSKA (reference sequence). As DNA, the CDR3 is TGCAGTGCTAGAGATTTCCCCCCCCAGTACTTC. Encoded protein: CSARDFPPQYF.

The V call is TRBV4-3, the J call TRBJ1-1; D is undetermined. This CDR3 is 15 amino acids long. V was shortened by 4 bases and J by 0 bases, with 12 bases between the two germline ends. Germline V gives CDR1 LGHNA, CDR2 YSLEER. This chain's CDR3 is CASSLVGRLNTEAFF. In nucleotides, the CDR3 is TGCGCCAGCAGCCTCGTAGGCAGATTGAACACTGAAGCTTTCTTT.

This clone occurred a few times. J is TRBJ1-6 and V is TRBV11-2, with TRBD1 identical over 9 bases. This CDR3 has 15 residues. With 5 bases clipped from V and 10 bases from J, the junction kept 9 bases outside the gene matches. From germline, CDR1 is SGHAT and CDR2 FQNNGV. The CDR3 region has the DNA TGTGCCAGCAGCCAGGACAGGGGACTTGTGTCACCCCTCCACTTT. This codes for CASSQDRGLVSPLHF.

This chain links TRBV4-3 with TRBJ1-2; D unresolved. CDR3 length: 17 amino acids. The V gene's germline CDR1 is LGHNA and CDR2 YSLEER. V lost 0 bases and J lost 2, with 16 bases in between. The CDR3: CASSQDKVRGENYGYTF. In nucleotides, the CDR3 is TGCGCCAGCAGCCAAGATAAGGTCCGTGGGGAGAACTATGGCTACACCTTC.